Below, 21 T cell receptor beta chains from the same sample are listed, as sequenced in a study of blood T cells in healthy people across ages. Next came a second PCR, run for roughly 7 to 12 cycles, which used a sample-barcoded 5' primer along with a J-beta primer mix. One entry per CDR3 protein, called by TCRdb with MiXCR from the 5' RACE reads. Of 550,000 to 800,000 distinct CDR3 sequences in the sample, more than 20% were seen once. Specimen: blood. These receptors were taken from an older man in good health.

For the CDR3, the DNA is TGTGCCAGCTCACCATTACAACAAGAGACCCAGTACTTC. It specifies CASSPLQQETQYF. The genes are TRBV18 and TRBJ2-5; no definite D call. The V and J ends lost 2 bases and 2 bases respectively, with 6 bases between them. The CDR3 contains 13 residues. Germline V CDR1 and CDR2: KGHSH, LQKENI. The variable domain in full, with the rest retrieved from reference TRBV18 and TRBJ2-5, is NAGVMQNPRHLVRRRGQEARLRCSPMKGHSHVYWYRQLPEEGLKFMVYLQKENIIDESGMPKERFSAEFPKEGPSILRIQQVVRGDSAAYFCASSPLQQETQYFGPGTRLLVL.

The chain joins TRBV3-1 to TRBJ1-1, with 9 nucleotides matching TRBD1. J was trimmed by 5 bases and V by 5 bases; bases with no gene match: 3. The CDR3 runs 13 residues. Germline assignment: CDR1 LGHDT and CDR2 YNNKEL (reference sequence). CDR3 sequence (DNA): TGTGCCAGCAGCAAACAGGGGGCAACTGAAGCTTTCTTT. The encoded protein is CASSKQGATEAFF.

CDR3 bases: TGCAGTGCTAGAGGAATTGGAATGACAGATACGCAGTATTTT. Its protein product is CSARGIGMTDTQYF. The chain employs TRBV20-1 and TRBJ2-3, with unresolved D. V shed 1 base and J shed 3 bases, with 11 bases lying between them. CDR1 and CDR2 (germline): DFQATT, SNEGSKA (reference sequence). The CDR3 has 14 amino acids.

This clonotype was observed at least ten times. The chain recombines TRBV5-1 with TRBJ2-7; 8 positions agree with TRBD1. The junction had 3 bases not matched to a gene; V was cut back by 4 bases and J by 0 bases. The CDR3 extends over 14 amino acids. Germline values: CDR1 SGHRS, CDR2 YFSETQ. As DNA, the CDR3 is TGCGCCAGCAGCGGGGGACAGGACTCCTACGAGCAGTACTTC. Its protein is CASSGGQDSYEQYF.

This clonotype showed up many times. CDR3 sequence reads: CASSFREVGEKLFF. The DNA of the CDR3 is TGTGCCAGCAGTTTCAGGGAAGTTGGTGAAAAACTGTTTTTT. The J gene is TRBJ1-4, the V gene TRBV12-3 or TRBV12-4, with a tentative D call TRBD1 (5 bases). The CDR3 runs 14 residues. Trimming left V 3 bases short and J 7 bases short, with 12 bases between.

This clonotype was seen a few times. CDR3 DNA sequence: TGTGCCAGCAGTGAACGGACAGGTTGGGGGGAGACCCAGTACTTC. Its translation is CASSERTGWGETQYF. The V gene is TRBV12-3 or TRBV12-4, the J gene TRBJ2-5, with TRBD1 identical over 7 bases. This CDR3 contains 15 residues. Unmatched junction bases numbered 11, after V lost 5 bases and J lost 5 bases.

This clonotype was detected only a few times. The CDR3 loop is CASSEQGVVGGYTF. DNA for the CDR3: TGTGCCAGCAGTGAACAGGGGGTAGTAGGGGGCTACACCTTC. This rearrangement joins TRBV25-1 to TRBJ1-2; 7 positions agree with TRBD1. This CDR3 has 14 residues. Germline assignment: CDR1 MGHDK and CDR2 SYGVNS. V trimming: 2 bases; J trimming: 8 bases; junction bases outside the gene matches: 8.

The chain links TRBV10-3 to TRBJ2-2; 16 bases are a match to TRBD2. Germline V gives CDR1 ENHRY, CDR2 SYGVKD. This CDR3 has 17 amino acids. With 7 bases clipped from V and 5 bases from J, the junction kept 7 bases outside the gene matches. CDR3 in amino acids: CAITVGLAGGPTGELFF. Written as DNA, the CDR3 is TGTGCCATCACCGTGGGACTAGCGGGAGGGCCAACCGGGGAGCTGTTTTTT.

The chain joins TRBV6-2 or TRBV6-3 to TRBJ2-3, with 8 bases fitting TRBD2. J gave up 12 bases and V 3 bases, and 5 bases lay outside the gene matches. The CDR3 length is 12 residues. Looked up from germline, CDR1 is MNHEY and CDR2 is SVGEGT. The CDR3 region is CASSYPSGRQYF. CDR3 nucleotide sequence: TGTGCCAGCAGTTATCCCAGCGGGAGACAGTATTTT.

This clonotype has only a few counts. The rearrangement links TRBV4-1 to TRBJ2-2, with 12 positions matching TRBD1. This CDR3 region has 19 residues. V lost 0 bases to trimming and J lost 4 bases; unmatched junction nucleotides: 9. Looked up from germline, CDR1 is MGHRA and CDR2 is YSYEKL. The CDR3 bases are TGCGCCAGCAGCCAAGATCAGTGGGGACAGGGGGCGAGCACCGGGGAGCTGTTTTTT. It specifies CASSQDQWGQGASTGELFF.

This clonotype was recorded a few times. This chain links TRBV5-1 with TRBJ2-7; TRBD1 matches 8 bases. Germline V gene data show CDR1 as SGHRS and CDR2 as YFSETQ. The CDR3 totals 14 residues. Losses at the gene ends were 3 bases for V and 6 bases for J; bases not matched to a gene: 8. The CDR3 loop reads CASSSQDRVGEQYF. DNA of the CDR3: TGCGCCAGCAGCTCCCAGGACAGGGTTGGCGAGCAGTACTTC.

This clonotype was seen a few times. The V call is TRBV29-1, the J call TRBJ2-7; 7 bases fit TRBD1. Trimming cost V 7 bases and J 5 bases; bases outside gene matches: 8. The germline CDR1 and CDR2 sequences are SQVTM and ANQGSEA. The CDR3 length is 12 residues. CDR3 nucleotide sequence: TGCAGCGCCCTTACAGGGGTACACGAGCAGTACTTC. Amino acid sequence: CSALTGVHEQYF.

This clonotype was seen only a few times. One end of the junction is discordant with germline, which a read error may explain. This rearrangement joins TRBV12-3 or TRBV12-4 to TRBJ2-3, with TRBD2 matching over 13 bases. This CDR3 has 17 amino acids. CDR3 sequence reads: CASSPGTSGAFTDMQYF. The DNA for the CDR3 is TGTGCCAGCAGTCCCGGGACTAGCGGGGCCTTCACAGATATGCAGTATTTT.

The V gene is TRBV20-1, the J gene TRBJ2-7; 8 bases fit TRBD1. Looked up from germline, CDR1 is DFQATT and CDR2 is SNEGSKA (reference sequence). J lost 3 bases, V lost 5 bases, and 9 bases had no gene match. The CDR3 consists of 14 residues. The chain's CDR3 is CSAQSPTGVYEQYF. The CDR3 DNA follows: TGCAGTGCTCAAAGCCCGACAGGGGTCTACGAGCAGTACTTC.

This clonotype was found a few times. This chain connects TRBV5-1 to TRBJ2-5; TRBD2 aligns across 8 bases. Germline CDR1 and CDR2: SGHRS and YFSETQ. CDR3 size: 15 residues. The V segment lost 4 bases and the J segment 1 base; nucleotides outside the gene matches: 6. In DNA, the CDR3 is TGCGCCAGCAGCCGGACTAGCAGGGTCCAAGAGACCCAGTACTTC. Translating it yields CASSRTSRVQETQYF.

V gene TRBV6-5 combines with J gene TRBJ1-2, with unresolved D. Germline lookup yields CDR1 MNHEY and CDR2 SVGAGI. The germline V and J ends were trimmed by 5 bases and 8 bases, with 15 bases remaining between them. CDR3 size: 13 residues. The CDR3 region has the DNA TGTGCCAGCAGTCGCCAAGATAGTCGCGGCTACACCTTC. Amino acid sequence: CASSRQDSRGYTF.

This clonotype was found a few times. The chain couples TRBV7-9 to TRBJ1-3, with D uncertain. Trimming removed 0 bases at V and 0 bases at J, with 9 bases between. The length of the CDR3 is 16 residues. The germline V gene has CDR1 SEHNR and CDR2 FQNEAQ (reference sequence). As DNA, the CDR3 is TGTGCCAGCAGCTTAGCGAGGACCCGCTCTGGAAACACCATATATTTT. It specifies CASSLARTRSGNTIYF. Complete variable domain (other parts from reference TRBV7-9 and TRBJ1-3): DTGVSQNPRHKITKRGQNVTFRCDPISEHNRLYWYRQTLGQGPEFLTYFQNEAQLEKSRLLSDRFSAERPKGSFSTLEIQRTEQGDSAMYLCASSLARTRSGNTIYFGEGSWLTVV.

V gene TRBV24-1 combines with J gene TRBJ2-2; TRBD2 agrees at 14 bases. From germline, CDR1 is KGHDR and CDR2 SFDVKD. The V segment lost 5 bases and the J segment 5 bases; nucleotides outside the gene matches: 9. The CDR3 contains 18 residues. The CDR3 nucleotides are TGTGCCACCAGTGGGGGACTAGCGGGAGAATTTTTAACCGGGGAGCTGTTTTTT. This codes for CATSGGLAGEFLTGELFF.

This clonotype was seen a handful of times. The CDR3 DNA reads as TGTGCCAGCAGCGTTATGGTGGAGACCCAGTACTTC. Its translation is CASSVMVETQYF. The chain employs TRBV2 and TRBJ2-5; unclear D gene. The CDR3 spans 12 residues. Trimming stripped 6 bases from V and 5 bases from J, with 10 bases between. Per the germline V gene, CDR1 is SNHLY and CDR2 is FYNNEI.

The chain links TRBV5-1 to TRBJ2-5; D may correspond to TRBD1 or TRBD2 (5 bases each). The assigned J gene may be wrong: the sequence end matches TRBJ2-7 better. CDR3 length equals 15 residues. Germline V gene lookup returns CDR1 SGHRS and CDR2 YFSETQ. CDR3 nucleotides: TGCGCCAGCAGCCACGGAGGACAAGAAGCCTACGAGCAGTACTTC. Residues: CASSHGGQEAYEQYF.

The rearrangement links TRBV7-6 to TRBJ1-3, with D possibly matching TRBD1 (5 bases). The CDR3 extends over 15 amino acids. V was trimmed by 5 bases and J by 0 bases, leaving 11 bases between them. Per germline, CDR1 SGHVS and CDR2 FNYEAQ. This chain's CDR3 is CASSRQSYSGNTIYF. The CDR3 nucleotides are TGTGCCAGCAGCCGACAGAGCTACTCTGGAAACACCATATATTTT.